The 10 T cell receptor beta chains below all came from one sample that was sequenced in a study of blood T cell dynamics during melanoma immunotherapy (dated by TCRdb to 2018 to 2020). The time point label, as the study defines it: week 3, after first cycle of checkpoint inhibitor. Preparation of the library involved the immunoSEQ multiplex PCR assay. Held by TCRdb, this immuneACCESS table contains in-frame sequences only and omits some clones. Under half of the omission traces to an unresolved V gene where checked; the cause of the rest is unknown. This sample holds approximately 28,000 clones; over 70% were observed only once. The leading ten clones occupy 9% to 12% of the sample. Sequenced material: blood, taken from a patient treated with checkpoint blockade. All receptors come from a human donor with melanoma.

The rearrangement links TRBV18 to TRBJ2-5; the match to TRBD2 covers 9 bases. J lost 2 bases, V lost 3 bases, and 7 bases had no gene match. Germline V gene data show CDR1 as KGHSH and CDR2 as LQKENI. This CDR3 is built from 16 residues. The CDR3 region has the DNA TGTGCCAGCTCACCCCCGGGAGCGGGAGGTCAAGAGACCCAGTACTTC. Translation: CASSPPGAGGQETQYF.

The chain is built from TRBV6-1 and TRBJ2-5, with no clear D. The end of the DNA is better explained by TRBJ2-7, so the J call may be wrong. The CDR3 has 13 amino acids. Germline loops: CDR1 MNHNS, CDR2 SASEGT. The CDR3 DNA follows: TGTGCCAGCAGTACGGCTGGAACCTACGAGCAGTACTTC. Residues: CASSTAGTYEQYF.

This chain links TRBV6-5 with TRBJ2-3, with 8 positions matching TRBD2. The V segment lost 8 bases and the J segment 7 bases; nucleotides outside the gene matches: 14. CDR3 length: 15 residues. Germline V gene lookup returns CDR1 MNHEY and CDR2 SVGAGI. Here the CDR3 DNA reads TGTGCCAGCCATGGTCGAGCGGGAGTACCCTATACGCAGTATTTT. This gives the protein CASHGRAGVPYTQYF.

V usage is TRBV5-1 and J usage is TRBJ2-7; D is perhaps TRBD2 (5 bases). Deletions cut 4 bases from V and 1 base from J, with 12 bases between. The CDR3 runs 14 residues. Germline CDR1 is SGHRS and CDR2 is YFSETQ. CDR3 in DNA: TGCGCCAGCAGCCCGGACGGGGTGTCCTACGAGCAGTACTTC. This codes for CASSPDGVSYEQYF. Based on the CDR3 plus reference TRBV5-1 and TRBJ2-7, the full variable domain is KAGVTQTPRYLIKTRGQQVTLSCSPISGHRSVSWYQQTPGQGLQFLFEYFSETQRNKGNFPGRFSGRQFSNSRSEMNVSTLELGDSALYLCASSPDGVSYEQYFGPGTRLTVT.

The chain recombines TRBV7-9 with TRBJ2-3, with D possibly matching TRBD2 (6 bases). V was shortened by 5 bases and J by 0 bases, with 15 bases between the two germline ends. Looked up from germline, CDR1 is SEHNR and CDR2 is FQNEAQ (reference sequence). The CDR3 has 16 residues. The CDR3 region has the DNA TGTGCCAGCAGCCTAACTCTTGGGGGGAGCACAGATACGCAGTATTTT. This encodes CASSLTLGGSTDTQYF.

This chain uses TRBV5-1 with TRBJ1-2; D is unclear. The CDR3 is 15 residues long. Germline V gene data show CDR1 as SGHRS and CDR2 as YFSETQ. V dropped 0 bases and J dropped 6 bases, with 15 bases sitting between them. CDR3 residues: CASSLVSRGLDGYTF. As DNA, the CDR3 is TGCGCCAGCAGCTTGGTGTCTCGGGGATTGGATGGCTACACCTTC. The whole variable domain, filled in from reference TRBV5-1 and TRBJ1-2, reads KAGVTQTPRYLIKTRGQQVTLSCSPISGHRSVSWYQQTPGQGLQFLFEYFSETQRNKGNFPGRFSGRQFSNSRSEMNVSTLELGDSALYLCASSLVSRGLDGYTFGSGTRLTVV.

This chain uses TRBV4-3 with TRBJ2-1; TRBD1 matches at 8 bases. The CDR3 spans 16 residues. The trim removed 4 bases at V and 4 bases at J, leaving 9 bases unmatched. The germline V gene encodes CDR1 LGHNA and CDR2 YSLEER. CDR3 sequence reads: CASSRGWTGMYNEQFF. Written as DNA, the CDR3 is TGCGCCAGCAGCCGGGGGTGGACAGGGATGTACAATGAGCAGTTCTTC.

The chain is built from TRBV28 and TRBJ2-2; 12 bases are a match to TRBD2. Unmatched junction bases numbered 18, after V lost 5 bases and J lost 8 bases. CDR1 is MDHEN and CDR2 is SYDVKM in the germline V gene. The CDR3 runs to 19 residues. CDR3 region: CASSTPPRLAGVLSGELFF. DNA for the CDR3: TGTGCCAGCAGTACCCCCCCCCGACTAGCGGGAGTTCTATCGGGGGAGCTGTTTTTT. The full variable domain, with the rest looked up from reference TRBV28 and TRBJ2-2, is DVKVTQSSRYLVKRTGEKVFLECVQDMDHENMFWYRQDPGLGLRLIYFSYDVKMKEKGDIPEGYSVSREKKERFSLILESASTNQTSMYLCASSTPPRLAGVLSGELFFGEGSRLTVL.

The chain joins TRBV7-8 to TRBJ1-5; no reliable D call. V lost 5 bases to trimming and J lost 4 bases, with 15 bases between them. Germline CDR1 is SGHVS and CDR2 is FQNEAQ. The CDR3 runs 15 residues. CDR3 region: CASSLGIDGNQPQHF. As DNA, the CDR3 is TGTGCCAGCAGCCTGGGAATCGACGGTAATCAGCCCCAGCATTTT. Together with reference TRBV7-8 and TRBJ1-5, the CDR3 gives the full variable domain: GAGVSQSPRYKVAKRGQDVALRCDPISGHVSLFWYQQALGQGPEFLTYFQNEAQLDKSGLPSDRFFAERPEGSVSTLKIQRTQQEDSAVYLCASSLGIDGNQPQHFGDGTRLSIL.

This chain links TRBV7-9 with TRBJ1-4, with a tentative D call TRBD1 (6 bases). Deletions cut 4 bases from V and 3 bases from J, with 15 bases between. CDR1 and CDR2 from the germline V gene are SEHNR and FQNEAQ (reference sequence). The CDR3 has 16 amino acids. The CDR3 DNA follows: TGTGCCAGCAGCTACCGTAGGGGGGGACCTAATGAAAAACTGTTTTTT. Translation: CASSYRRGGPNEKLFF.